This T cell receptor beta chain was identified in a study of response to subunit inactivated influenza vaccine. Study observations and caveats: Authors suggested each seasonal flu vaccination may recruit only limited numbers of new T cells.

V lost 4 bases, J lost 0 bases, and 9 bases lay in between. The CDR3 covers 13 residues. Germline lookup yields CDR1 SQVTM and CDR2 ANQGSEA. From the RT-PCR reads, TCRdb called clonotypes with MiXCR, one entry per CDR3 protein. The table records more than 700,000 distinct CDR3 sequences, about 20% of them present only once. This clonotype showed up just a few times. What it binds is not known. This TCR was recovered from a man over 45 who received an inactivated influenza vaccine. The chain couples TRBV29-1 to TRBJ1-1; D unresolved. The sample here was PBMCs from blood, taken 4 to 6 days after vaccination. The CDR3 spells CSVVRQLNTEAFF. DNA of the CDR3: TGCAGCGTTGTCCGGCAGTTGAACACTGAAGCTTTCTTT.